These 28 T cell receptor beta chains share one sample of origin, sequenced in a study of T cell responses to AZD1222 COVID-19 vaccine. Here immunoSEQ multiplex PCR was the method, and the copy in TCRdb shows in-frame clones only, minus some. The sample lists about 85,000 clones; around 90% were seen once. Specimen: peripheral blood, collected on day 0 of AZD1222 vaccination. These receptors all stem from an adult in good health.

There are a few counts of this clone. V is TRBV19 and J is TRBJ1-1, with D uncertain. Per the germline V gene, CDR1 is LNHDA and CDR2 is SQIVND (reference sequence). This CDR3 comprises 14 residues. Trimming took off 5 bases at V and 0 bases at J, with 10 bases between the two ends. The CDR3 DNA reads TGTGCCAGTAGTCGGGCAGCCTTGAACACTGAAGCTTTCTTT. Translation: CASSRAALNTEAFF.

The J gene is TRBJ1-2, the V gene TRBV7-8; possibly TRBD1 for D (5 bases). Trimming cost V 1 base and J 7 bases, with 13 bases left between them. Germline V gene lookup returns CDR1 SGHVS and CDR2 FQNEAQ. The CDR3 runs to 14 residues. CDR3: CASSLDRGSSGYTF. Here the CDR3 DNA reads TGTGCCAGCAGCTTAGATCGGGGGTCAAGTGGCTACACCTTC.

CDR3 residues: CASSEHPQKTGNTIYF. In nucleotides, the CDR3 is TGTGCCAGCAGTGAGCACCCACAGAAAACTGGAAACACCATATATTTT. V and J are TRBV6-1 and TRBJ1-3; D uncertain. V was cut by 3 bases and J by 2 bases, with 14 bases left in between. The CDR3 extends over 16 amino acids. Per the germline V gene, CDR1 is MNHNS and CDR2 is SASEGT.

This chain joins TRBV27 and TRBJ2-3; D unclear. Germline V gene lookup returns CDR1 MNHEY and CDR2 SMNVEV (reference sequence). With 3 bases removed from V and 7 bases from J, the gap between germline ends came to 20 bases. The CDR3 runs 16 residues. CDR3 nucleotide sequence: TGTGCCAGCAGTTTTGGGGTGCTGGGCTTCGGTAATACGCAGTATTTT. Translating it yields CASSFGVLGFGNTQYF.

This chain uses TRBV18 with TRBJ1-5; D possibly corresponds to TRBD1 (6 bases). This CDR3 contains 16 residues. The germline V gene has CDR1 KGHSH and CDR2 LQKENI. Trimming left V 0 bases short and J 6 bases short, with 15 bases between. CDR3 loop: CASSPPALGGTQPQHF. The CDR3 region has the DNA TGTGCCAGCTCACCACCGGCCCTCGGGGGCACTCAGCCCCAGCATTTT.

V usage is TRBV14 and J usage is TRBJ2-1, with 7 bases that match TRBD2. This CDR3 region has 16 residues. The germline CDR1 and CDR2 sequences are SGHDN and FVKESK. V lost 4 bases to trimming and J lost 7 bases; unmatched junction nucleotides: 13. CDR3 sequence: CASSPQEWAGVNEQFF. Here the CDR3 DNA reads TGTGCCAGCAGCCCCCAGGAGTGGGCGGGAGTGAATGAGCAGTTCTTC.

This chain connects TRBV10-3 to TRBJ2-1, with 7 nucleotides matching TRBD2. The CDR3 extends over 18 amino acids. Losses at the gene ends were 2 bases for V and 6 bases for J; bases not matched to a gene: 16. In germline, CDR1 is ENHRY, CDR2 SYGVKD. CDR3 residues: CAISEPRRASGKFNEQFF. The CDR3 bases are TGTGCCATCAGTGAGCCCCGGAGGGCCAGCGGGAAGTTCAATGAGCAGTTCTTC.

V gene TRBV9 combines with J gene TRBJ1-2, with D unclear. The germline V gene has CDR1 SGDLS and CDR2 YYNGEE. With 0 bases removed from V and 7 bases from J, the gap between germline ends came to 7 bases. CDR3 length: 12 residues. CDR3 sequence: CASSVGGGGYTF. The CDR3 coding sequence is TGTGCCAGCAGCGTAGGCGGCGGTGGCTACACCTTC. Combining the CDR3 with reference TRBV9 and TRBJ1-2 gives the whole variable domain DSGVTQTPKHLITATGQRVTLRCSPRSGDLSVYWYQQSLDQGLQFLIQYYNGEERAKGNILERFSAQQFPDLHSELNLSSLELGDSALYFCASSVGGGGYTFGSGTRLTVV.

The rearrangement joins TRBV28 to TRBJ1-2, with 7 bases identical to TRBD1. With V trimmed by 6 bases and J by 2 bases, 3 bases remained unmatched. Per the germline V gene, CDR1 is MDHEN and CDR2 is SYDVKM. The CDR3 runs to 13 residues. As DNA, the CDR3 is TGTGCCAGCAGCCGGGGACAGAACTATGGCTACACCTTC. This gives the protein CASSRGQNYGYTF.

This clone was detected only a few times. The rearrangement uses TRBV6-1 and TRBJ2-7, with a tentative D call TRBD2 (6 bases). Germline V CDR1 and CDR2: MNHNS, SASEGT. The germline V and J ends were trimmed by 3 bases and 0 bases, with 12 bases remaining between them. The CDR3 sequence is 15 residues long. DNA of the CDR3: TGTGCCAGCAGTGACCCGGGGAGGAGCTCCTACGAGCAGTACTTC. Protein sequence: CASSDPGRSSYEQYF.

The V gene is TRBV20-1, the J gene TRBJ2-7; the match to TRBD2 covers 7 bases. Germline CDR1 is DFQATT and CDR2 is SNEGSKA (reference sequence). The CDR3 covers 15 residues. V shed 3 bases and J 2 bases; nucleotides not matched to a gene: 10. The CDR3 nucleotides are TGCAGTGCTAGTCTTGCCAGCGGGAATCCCTACGAGCAGTACTTC. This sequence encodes CSASLASGNPYEQYF.

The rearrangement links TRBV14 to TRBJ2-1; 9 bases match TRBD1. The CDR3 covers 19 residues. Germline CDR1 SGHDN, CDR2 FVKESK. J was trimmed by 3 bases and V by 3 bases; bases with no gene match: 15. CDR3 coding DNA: TGTGCCAGCAGCCAGCCCGGGACAGGGCTGGAGTACCTCTACAATGAGCAGTTCTTC. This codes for CASSQPGTGLEYLYNEQFF.

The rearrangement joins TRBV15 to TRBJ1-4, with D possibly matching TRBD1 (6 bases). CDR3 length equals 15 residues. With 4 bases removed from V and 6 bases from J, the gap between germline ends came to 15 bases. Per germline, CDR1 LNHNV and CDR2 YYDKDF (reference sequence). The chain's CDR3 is CATSTLGAGDEKLFF. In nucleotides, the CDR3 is TGTGCCACCAGCACCCTGGGGGCCGGGGATGAAAAACTGTTTTTT. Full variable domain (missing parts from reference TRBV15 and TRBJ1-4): DAMVIQNPRYQVTQFGKPVTLSCSQTLNHNVMYWYQQKSSQAPKLLFHYYDKDFNNEADTPDNFQSRRPNTSFCFLDIRSPGLGDTAMYLCATSTLGAGDEKLFFGSGTQLSVL.

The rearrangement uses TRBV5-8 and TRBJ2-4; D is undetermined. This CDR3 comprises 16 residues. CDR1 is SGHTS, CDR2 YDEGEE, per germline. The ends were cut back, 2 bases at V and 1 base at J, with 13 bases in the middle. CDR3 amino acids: CASSFSPDGAKNIQYF. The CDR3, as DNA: TGTGCCAGCAGCTTTTCCCCGGACGGGGCCAAAAACATTCAGTACTTC.

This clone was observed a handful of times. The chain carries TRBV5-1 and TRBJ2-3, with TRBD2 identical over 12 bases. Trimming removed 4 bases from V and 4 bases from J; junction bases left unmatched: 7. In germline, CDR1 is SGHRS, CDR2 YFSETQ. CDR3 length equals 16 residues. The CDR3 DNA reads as TGCGCCAGCAGCATGACTAGCGGGAGTGGCGCAGATACGCAGTATTTT. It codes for CASSMTSGSGADTQYF.

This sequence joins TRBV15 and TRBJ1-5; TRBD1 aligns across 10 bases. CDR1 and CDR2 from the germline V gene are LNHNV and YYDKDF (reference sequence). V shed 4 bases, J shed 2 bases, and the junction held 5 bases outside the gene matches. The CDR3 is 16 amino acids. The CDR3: CATSIRQGARNQPQHF. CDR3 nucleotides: TGTGCCACCAGCATCAGACAGGGGGCTCGCAATCAGCCCCAGCATTTT.

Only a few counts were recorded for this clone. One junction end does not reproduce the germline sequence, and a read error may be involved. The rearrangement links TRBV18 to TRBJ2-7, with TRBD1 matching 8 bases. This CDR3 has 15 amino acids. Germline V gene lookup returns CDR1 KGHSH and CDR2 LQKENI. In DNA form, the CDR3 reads TGTGCCACCTCACCGATAGGCAGGGGGCGTTACGAGCAGTACTTC. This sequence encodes CATSPIGRGRYEQYF.

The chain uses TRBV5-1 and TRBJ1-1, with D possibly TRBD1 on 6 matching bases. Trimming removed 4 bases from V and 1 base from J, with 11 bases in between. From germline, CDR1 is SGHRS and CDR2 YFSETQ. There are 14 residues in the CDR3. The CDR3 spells CASSMTGENTEAFF. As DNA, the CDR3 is TGCGCCAGCAGCATGACAGGTGAGAACACTGAAGCTTTCTTT.

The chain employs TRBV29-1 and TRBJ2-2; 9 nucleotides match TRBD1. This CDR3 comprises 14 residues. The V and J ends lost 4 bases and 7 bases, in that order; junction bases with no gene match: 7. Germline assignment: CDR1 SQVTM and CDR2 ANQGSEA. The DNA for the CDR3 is TGCAGCGTTGCGGTGGACAGGGGCGGCGGGGAGCTGTTTTTT. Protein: CSVAVDRGGGELFF.

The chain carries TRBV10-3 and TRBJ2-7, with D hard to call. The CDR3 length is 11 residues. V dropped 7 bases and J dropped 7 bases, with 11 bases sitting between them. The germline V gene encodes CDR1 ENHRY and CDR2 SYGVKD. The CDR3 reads CAIKVEDEQYF. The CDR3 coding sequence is TGTGCCATCAAGGTTGAGGATGAGCAGTACTTC.

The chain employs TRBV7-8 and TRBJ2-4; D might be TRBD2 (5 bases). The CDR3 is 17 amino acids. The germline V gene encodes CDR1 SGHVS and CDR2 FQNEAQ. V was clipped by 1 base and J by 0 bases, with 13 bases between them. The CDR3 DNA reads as TGTGCCAGCAGCTTAGTCTCGGGATCCGTAGCCAAAAACATTCAGTACTTC. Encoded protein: CASSLVSGSVAKNIQYF. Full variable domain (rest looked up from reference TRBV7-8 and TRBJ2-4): GAGVSQSPRYKVAKRGQDVALRCDPISGHVSLFWYQQALGQGPEFLTYFQNEAQLDKSGLPSDRFFAERPEGSVSTLKIQRTQQEDSAVYLCASSLVSGSVAKNIQYFGAGTRLSVL.

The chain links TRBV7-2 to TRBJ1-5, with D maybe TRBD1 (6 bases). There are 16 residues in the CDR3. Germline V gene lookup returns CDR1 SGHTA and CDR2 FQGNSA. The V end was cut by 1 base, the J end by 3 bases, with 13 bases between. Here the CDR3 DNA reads TGTGCCAGCAGCTTAGGTCACAGGGTGGTCAATCAGCCCCAGCATTTT. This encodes CASSLGHRVVNQPQHF. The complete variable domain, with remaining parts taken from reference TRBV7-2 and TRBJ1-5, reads GAGVSQSPSNKVTEKGKDVELRCDPISGHTALYWYRQSLGQGLEFLIYFQGNSAPDKSGLPSDRFSAERTGGSVSTLTIQRTQQEDSAVYLCASSLGHRVVNQPQHFGDGTRLSIL.

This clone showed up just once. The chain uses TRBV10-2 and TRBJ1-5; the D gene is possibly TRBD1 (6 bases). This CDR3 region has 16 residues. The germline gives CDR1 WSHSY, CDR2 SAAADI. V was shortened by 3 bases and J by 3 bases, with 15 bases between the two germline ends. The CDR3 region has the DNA TGCGCCAGCAGTGAACGGGGGGCCGGTGTCAATCAGCCCCAGCATTTT. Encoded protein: CASSERGAGVNQPQHF.

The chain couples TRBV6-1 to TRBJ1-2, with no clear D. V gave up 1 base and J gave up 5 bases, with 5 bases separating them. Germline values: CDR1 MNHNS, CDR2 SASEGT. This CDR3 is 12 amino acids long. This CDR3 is CASSEVRYGYTF. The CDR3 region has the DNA TGTGCCAGCAGTGAAGTCCGATATGGCTACACCTTC.

CDR3 sequence reads: CASSSKGTGNTEAFF. DNA for the CDR3: TGTGCCAGCAGTTCAAAGGGGACAGGGAATACTGAAGCTTTCTTT. The chain couples TRBV7-9 to TRBJ1-1, with 9 bases fitting TRBD1. Trimming cost V 6 bases and J 5 bases; bases outside gene matches: 10. CDR3 length equals 15 residues. CDR1 is SEHNR, CDR2 FQNEAQ, per germline (reference sequence).

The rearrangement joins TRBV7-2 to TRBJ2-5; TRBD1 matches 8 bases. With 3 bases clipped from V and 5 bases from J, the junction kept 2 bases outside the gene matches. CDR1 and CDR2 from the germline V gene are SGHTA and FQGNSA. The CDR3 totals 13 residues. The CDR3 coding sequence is TGTGCCAGCAGCTTTCGGACAGGGGAGACCCAGTACTTC. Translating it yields CASSFRTGETQYF.

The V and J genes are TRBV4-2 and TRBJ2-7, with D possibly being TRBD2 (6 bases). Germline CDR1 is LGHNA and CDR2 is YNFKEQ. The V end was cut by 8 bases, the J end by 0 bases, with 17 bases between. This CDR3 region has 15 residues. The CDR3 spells CASSPGDSFSYEQYF. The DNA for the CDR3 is TGTGCCAGCTCCCCTGGGGACTCCTTCTCCTACGAGCAGTACTTC.

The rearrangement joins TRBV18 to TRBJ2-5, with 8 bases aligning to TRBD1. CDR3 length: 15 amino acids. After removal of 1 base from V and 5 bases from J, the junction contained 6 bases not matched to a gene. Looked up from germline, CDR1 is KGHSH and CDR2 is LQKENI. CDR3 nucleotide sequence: TGTGCCAGCTCACCACGGACAGGGATGGGGGAGACCCAGTACTTC. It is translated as CASSPRTGMGETQYF.